The subject of this entry is one TCR beta chain. Its antigen is unknown. This specimen belongs to a study of T cell responses to AZD1222 COVID-19 vaccine. Sequenced by immunoSEQ multiplex PCR; TCRdb stores in-frame clones only, minus some. There are roughly 150,000 clones in the sample; just over 90% occur only once, and approximately 1.3% lies in the top ten. The trim removed 0 bases at V and 6 bases at J, leaving 9 bases unmatched. The CDR3 is 18 residues long. Study findings and constraints: It was only after the peak T cell response that any repertoires were sampled.

Sample: peripheral blood, taken 28 days after the second AZD1222 dose. The receptor comes from an adult who received the AZD1222 COVID-19 vaccine. The chain links TRBV23-1 to TRBJ2-3; 13 bases align to TRBD2. TRBV23-1 falls under the ORF class, with uncertain function. The CDR3 loop is CASSQSEGLAGREDTQYF. The CDR3 bases are TGCGCCAGCAGTCAATCTGAGGGACTAGCGGGAAGGGAGGATACGCAGTATTTT.